This paragraph reports one T cell receptor beta chain. Its target antigen remains unknown. There are no base qualities to consult, and no much larger clone falls within one base. The data were taken from a study of T-cell memory formation after mild COVID-19 (dated by TCRdb to the early 2020s). With respect to the entire study: TCR sequence clusters from the two donors were found to be largely donor specific. Longitudinal TCRalpha and TCRbeta repertoire sequencing tracked T-cell clones expanding and contracting after mild COVID-19 in a couple of donors. Two young, previously healthy adult volunteers made up the cohort, one male and one female.

The study at large found these results: Clones contracting from day 15 to 85 had balanced CD4/CD8 phenotypes, while a second wave expanding from day 15 to 37 was biased towards CD4+. The study included only a couple of mild cases, and larger cohorts that include severe cases with pre-infection samples were judged to be necessary. Contracting CD4+ clones were found mainly in CM and EM memory subsets, while CD8+ clones were enriched in EMRA. SARS-CoV-2 specificity was not confirmed for the second-wave clones peaking on day 37. The detection of some responding clones in pre-infection memory suggests that pre-existing cross-reactive memory T cells joined the SARS-CoV-2 response.

Between the V and J ends, shortened by 3 bases and 6 bases respectively, the junction contains 17 bases. The germline V gene (reference sequence) supplies CDR1 MNHEY and CDR2 SMNVEV. Its CDR3 holds 16 amino acids, cysteine through phenylalanine. The retained sequence is limited to the CDR3, 48 bases, with the frame set at the first base. Ficoll-Paque density gradient centrifugation was used to isolate PBMCs. The listed sequencing device is Illumina NovaSeq 6000. Using 5'RACE with constant-segment primers, TCRalpha and TCRbeta cDNA libraries were constructed, with sample barcodes and unique molecular identifiers added in the process. Trizol reagent was used to extract RNA from every sample. The libraries were amplified in two PCR steps, and the second step added a second sample barcode and Illumina TruSeq adapters. The libraries were sequenced on an Illumina NovaSeq using 2 x 150 bp paired-end reads. On the authors' methods: Reads were demultiplexed and collapsed into UMI-guided consensus sequences with migec v1.2.7. With mixcr v2.1.11, UMI consensuses were aligned to TRA and TRB V and J templates and assembled into clonotypes. Expanded or contracted clonotypes were those called significant by both edgeR and NoisET, with noise models trained on biological replicates. For edgeR calls, the cutoffs were a false discovery rate-adjusted p below 0.01 and a log2 fold-change threshold of 1. As an exploratory analysis of dynamics, PCA with hierarchical clustering was applied to max-normalized trajectories of the 1000 most abundant clonotypes. Separately sequenced CD4+ and CD8+ repertoires were used to assign a CD4 or CD8 phenotype to each responding clone. The public sequencing data were trimmed at Q25 with fastp and processed into clonotypes with MiXCR by TCRdb, which kept only in-frame beta chains. Each record represents a unique CDR3 protein, reported with the most common genes and DNA among its rows. The V and J calls were determined by TCRdb, not by the authors. The sample records approximately 150,000 distinct CDR3 sequences, about 14% of which are singletons. The ten most abundant clones make up roughly 15% of the sample.

Sequencing was performed on PBMCs or a T cell subset sorted from them (not recorded which). The receptor was derived from an adult woman who had mild COVID-19 (a few samples of this study predate the infection). The sample titles of this study are shuffled in the database, so cell type and time point are left out; the donor was told from shared clones. The V gene is TRBV27 and the J gene is TRBJ2-2, with no reliable assignment of the D segment. This receptor carries the CDR3 CASSLWEGLWAGELFF. Read as DNA, the sequence is TGTGCCAGCAGTTTGTGGGAAGGGTTATGGGCCGGGGAGCTGTTTTTT.